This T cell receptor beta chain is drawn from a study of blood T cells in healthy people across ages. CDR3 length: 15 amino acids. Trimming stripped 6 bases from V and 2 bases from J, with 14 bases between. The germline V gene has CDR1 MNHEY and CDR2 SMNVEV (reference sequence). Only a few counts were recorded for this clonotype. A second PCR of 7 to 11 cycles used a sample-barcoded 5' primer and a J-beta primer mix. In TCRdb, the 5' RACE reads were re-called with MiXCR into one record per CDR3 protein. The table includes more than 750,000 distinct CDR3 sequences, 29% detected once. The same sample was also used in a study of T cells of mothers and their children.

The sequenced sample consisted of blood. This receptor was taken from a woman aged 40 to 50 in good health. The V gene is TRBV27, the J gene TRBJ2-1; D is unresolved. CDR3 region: CASSPVSGAYNEQFF. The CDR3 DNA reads TGTGCCAGCAGCCCCGTCTCTGGGGCCTACAATGAGCAGTTCTTC.